This TCR beta chain emerged from a study of T cell changes during pregnancy in multiple sclerosis. TCRdb's copy holds only in-frame clones and misses some; the assay was immunoSEQ multiplex PCR. This sample has approximately 66,000 clones, with around nine tenths found just once. Sample: CD8+ T cells from peripheral blood mononuclear cells, taken before pregnancy. The TCR was taken from a female donor with multiple sclerosis, enrolled in a pregnancy study.

CDR3 nucleotide sequence: TGTGCCAGCAGTTACTCCTCCTCCTACGAGCAGTACTTC. It encodes CASSYSSSYEQYF. J is TRBJ2-7 and V is TRBV6-6; no clear D gene. Germline V gives CDR1 MNHNY, CDR2 SVGAGI (reference sequence). CDR3 length equals 13 residues. Trimming took off 0 bases at V and 0 bases at J, with 3 bases between the two ends.